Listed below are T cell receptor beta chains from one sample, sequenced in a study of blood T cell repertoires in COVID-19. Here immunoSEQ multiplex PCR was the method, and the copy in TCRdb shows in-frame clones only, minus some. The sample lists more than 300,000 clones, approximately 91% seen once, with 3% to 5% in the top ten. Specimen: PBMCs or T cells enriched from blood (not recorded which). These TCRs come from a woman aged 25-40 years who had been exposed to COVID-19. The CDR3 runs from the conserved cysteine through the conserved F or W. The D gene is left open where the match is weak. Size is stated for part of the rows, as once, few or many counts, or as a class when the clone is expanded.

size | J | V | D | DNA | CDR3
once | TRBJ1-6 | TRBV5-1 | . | TGCGCCAGCAGTCGGACAGCAAGCTCCTATAATTCACCCCTCCACTTT | CASSRTASSYNSPLHF
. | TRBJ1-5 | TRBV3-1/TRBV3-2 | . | TGTGCCAGCAGCAAGGGGGGGACTAGCAATCAGCCCCAGCATTTT | CASSKGGTSNQPQHF
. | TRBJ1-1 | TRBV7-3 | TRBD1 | TGTGCCAGCAGCGTAACCGGGACAGGGATCACTGAAGCTTTCTTT | CASSVTGTGITEAFF
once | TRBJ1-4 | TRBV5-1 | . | TGCGCCAGCAGCACAGACAGTAATGAAAAACTGTTTTTT | CASSTDSNEKLFF
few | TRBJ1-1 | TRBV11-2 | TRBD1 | TGTGCCAGCAGCTTAGCTAGCAGGGGGCCTCTCACTGAAGCTTTCTTT | CASSLASRGPLTEAFF
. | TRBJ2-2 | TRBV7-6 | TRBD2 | TGTGCCAGCAGCTTAGCGGGGGGGTCCGCCGGGGAGCTGTTTTTT | CASSLAGGSAGELFF
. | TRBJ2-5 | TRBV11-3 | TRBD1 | TGTGCCAGCAGCTTAGGACGCGGGACAGGGGTCCCAGAGACCCAGTACTTC | CASSLGRGTGVPETQYF
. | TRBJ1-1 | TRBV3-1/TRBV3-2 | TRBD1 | TGTGCCAGCAGCCCCGGACAGGGGATAGACACTGAAGCTTTCTTT | CASSPGQGIDTEAFF
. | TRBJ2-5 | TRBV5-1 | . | TGCGCCAGCAGCTTGTACCAGGGAGGAGAGACCCAGTACTTC | CASSLYQGGETQYF
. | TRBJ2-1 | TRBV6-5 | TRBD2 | TGTGCCAGTAGGGGGACTAGCGGGGGAGGAGAGCAGTTCTTC | CASRGTSGGGEQFF
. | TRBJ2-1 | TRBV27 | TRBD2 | TGTGCCAGCAGTTTGCGGGGGATGAACAATGAGCAGTTCTTC | CASSLRGMNNEQFF
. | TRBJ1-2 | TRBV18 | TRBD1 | TGTGCCAGCTCACCACCGGGGACAGGACTTTTGGATGGCTACACCTTC | CASSPPGTGLLDGYTF
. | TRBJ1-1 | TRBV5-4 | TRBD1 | TGTGCCAGCAGAAACCGGGACAGGGACACTGAAGCTTTCTTT | CASRNRDRDTEAFF
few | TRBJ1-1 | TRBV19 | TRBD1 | TGTGCCAGTATCTCACAGGGGGCCGGGGATGAAGCTTTCTTT | CASISQGAGDEAFF
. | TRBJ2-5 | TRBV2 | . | TGTGCCAGCAGTCGGACTGTCCAAGAGACCCAGTACTTC | CASSRTVQETQYF
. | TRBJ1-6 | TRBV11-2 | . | TGTGCCAGCAGCTTAGCGTGGCGGGATTCACCCCTCCACTTT | CASSLAWRDSPLHF
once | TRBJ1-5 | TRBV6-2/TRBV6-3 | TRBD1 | TGTGCCAGCAGTTACTCAGGTTACAGGGGCTCAAATCAGCCCCAGCATTTT | CASSYSGYRGSNQPQHF
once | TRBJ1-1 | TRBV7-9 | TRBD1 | TGTGCCAGCAGCAAAGGACAGGGGGTCGGTAACACTGAAGCTTTCTTT | CASSKGQGVGNTEAFF
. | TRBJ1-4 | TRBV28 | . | TGTGCCAGCAGTTTAGCCCCCGGGGGGTCTAATGAAAAACTGTTTTTT | CASSLAPGGSNEKLFF
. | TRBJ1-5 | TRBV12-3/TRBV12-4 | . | TGTGCCAGGGGGAAAAGGGGGAAGAGGCATTTT | CARGKRGKRHF
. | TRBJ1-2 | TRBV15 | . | TGTGCCACCAGCCCCCTTGGGGCCGGAGAGGGCTACACCTTC | CATSPLGAGEGYTF
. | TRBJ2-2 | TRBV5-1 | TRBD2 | TGCGCCAGCAGCTTGTTGGCTAGCGGGGGGGCGGACACCGGGGAGCTGTTTTTT | CASSLLASGGADTGELFF
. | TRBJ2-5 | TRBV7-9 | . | TGTGCCAGCAGCTTAATGAACGCGGAGAGGGAGACCCAGTACTTC | CASSLMNAERETQYF